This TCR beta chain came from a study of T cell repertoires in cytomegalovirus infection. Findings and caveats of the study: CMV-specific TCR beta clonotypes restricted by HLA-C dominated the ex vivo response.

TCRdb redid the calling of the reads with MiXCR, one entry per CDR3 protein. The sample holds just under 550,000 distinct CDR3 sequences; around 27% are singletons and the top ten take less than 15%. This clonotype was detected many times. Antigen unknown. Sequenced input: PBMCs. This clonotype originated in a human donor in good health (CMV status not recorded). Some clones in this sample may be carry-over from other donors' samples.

CDR3 amino acids: CASSPIGGDERDEQFF. As DNA, the CDR3 is TGTGCCAGCAGCCCTATCGGGGGAGACGAACGGGATGAGCAGTTCTTC. The chain combines TRBV7-9 with TRBJ2-1; D possibly corresponds to TRBD2 (6 bases). V dropped 5 bases and J dropped 8 bases, with 22 bases sitting between them. Germline CDR1 SEHNR, CDR2 FQNEAQ (reference sequence). This CDR3 spans 16 amino acids.